Listed below are T cell receptor beta chains from one sample, sequenced in a study of OX40 agonist ivuxolimab in advanced cancers. Repertoires were generated with immunoSEQ multiplex PCR, while TCRdb's copy carries only in-frame clones and drops some. The sample yields 8,900 or so clones, 65% to 80% seen once. The sample in question was CD4+ or CD8+ T cells sorted from blood, obtained in a trial of the OX40 agonist ivuxolimab. These receptors all come from an adult with an advanced solid tumor such as melanoma, head and neck, liver or kidney cancer. Each CDR3 is given with its conserved first and last residue. A D gene is named only where the DNA matches it firmly. Clone size is not always given. Where it is, it says once, few, many or a class for expanded clones.

clone_size	j_call	v_call	d_call	cdr3_aa	cdr3_nt
-	TRBJ1-5	TRBV6-6	-	CASGTQHF	TGTGCCAGCGGGACCCAGCATTTT
-	TRBJ1-6	TRBV6-1	-	CASSEAWAGYNSPLHF	TGTGCCAGCAGTGAAGCGTGGGCAGGCTATAATTCACCCCTCCACTTT
once	TRBJ2-7	TRBV27	-	CASSFGQPVSYEQYF	TGTGCCAGCAGTTTTGGGCAGCCCGTCTCCTACGAGCAGTACTTC
-	TRBJ2-4	TRBV2	TRBD1	CASTGTELAKNIQYF	TGTGCCAGCACCGGGACAGAACTAGCCAAAAACATTCAGTACTTC
once	TRBJ1-2	TRBV19	-	CASSIIATSYGYTF	TGTGCCAGTAGTATAATCGCCACGTCCTATGGCTACACCTTC
-	TRBJ1-2	TRBV4-2	-	CASSQVSGDYGYTF	TGTGCCAGCAGCCAAGTATCGGGGGATTATGGCTACACCTTC
-	TRBJ2-3	TRBV13	TRBD1	CASSSRQGKFQYF	TGTGCCAGCAGCTCCAGACAGGGAAAGTTTCAGTATTTT
-	TRBJ2-7	TRBV2	TRBD2	CASSASGGTYEQYF	TGTGCCAGCAGCGCTAGCGGGGGAACCTACGAGCAGTACTTC
-	TRBJ1-2	TRBV6-6	TRBD1	CASEGAPDGYTF	TGTGCCAGCGAGGGGGCGCCGGATGGCTACACCTTC
few	TRBJ1-1	TRBV19	-	CASKYGGTEAFF	TGTGCCAGTAAGTACGGGGGCACTGAAGCTTTCTTT
few	TRBJ1-1	TRBV4-1	-	CASSRYREDTEAFF	TGCGCCAGCAGCCGATACAGGGAGGACACTGAAGCTTTCTTT
-	TRBJ2-7	TRBV7-9	TRBD2	CASSWGLAGGEQYF	TGTGCCAGCAGCTGGGGGCTAGCGGGGGGCGAGCAGTACTTC
-	TRBJ1-2	TRBV7-8	TRBD1	CASSVGTGVGYGYTF	TGTGCCAGCAGCGTAGGGACAGGGGTGGGGTATGGCTACACCTTC
few	TRBJ2-1	TRBV7-6	TRBD2	CASSSVGGREQFF	TGTGCCAGCAGCTCCGTGGGAGGGAGGGAGCAGTTCTTC
few	TRBJ2-1	TRBV2	-	CASSGASVNEQFF	TGTGCCAGCAGTGGGGCTAGCGTGAATGAGCAGTTCTTC
-	TRBJ2-7	TRBV7-9	-	CASSSTDAPLEQYF	TGTGCCAGCAGCTCCACCGACGCCCCTCTCGAGCAGTACTTC
-	TRBJ1-1	TRBV28	-	CASSLPREGVIAFF	TGTGCCAGCAGTTTACCCCGGGAGGGGGTGATTGCTTTCTTT
-	TRBJ2-7	TRBV7-9	TRBD1	CASSLRTGGLEDEQYF	TGTGCCAGCAGCTTGCGGACAGGGGGACTCGAAGACGAGCAGTACTTC
-	TRBJ2-1	TRBV4-2	TRBD2	CASSQGLAGGYEQFF	TGTGCCAGCAGCCAGGGACTAGCGGGGGGCTATGAGCAGTTCTTC
-	TRBJ1-2	TRBV5-6	TRBD1	CASSWTGVGYTF	TGTGCCAGCAGCTGGACAGGGGTCGGCTACACCTTC
-	TRBJ2-3	TRBV10-3	TRBD2	CASAMASGASSTDTQYF	TGTGCCTCAGCAATGGCTAGCGGGGCCTCTAGCACAGATACGCAGTATTTT
-	TRBJ1-4	TRBV6-4	-	CAINRQQVYEKLFF	TGTGCCATCAACCGGCAACAGGTATATGAAAAACTGTTTTTT
-	TRBJ1-3	TRBV9	-	CASSVESLPTSGNTIYF	TGTGCCAGCAGCGTAGAATCACTTCCTACCTCTGGAAACACCATATATTTT
medium-sized	TRBJ1-4	TRBV6-5	-	CASSYNKGTEKLFF	TGTGCCAGCAGTTATAACAAGGGGACTGAAAAACTGTTTTTT
-	TRBJ1-1	TRBV4-3	-	CASSQDGSYMNTEAFF	TGCGCCAGCAGCCAAGACGGCAGCTACATGAACACTGAAGCTTTCTTT
-	TRBJ1-2	TRBV7-6	-	CASSPRVGDGYTF	TGTGCCAGCAGCCCTCGCGTAGGGGATGGCTACACCTTC
-	TRBJ2-1	TRBV6-5	TRBD1	CASKGEGADNEQFF	TGTGCCAGCAAAGGTGAGGGGGCCGACAATGAGCAGTTCTTC
-	TRBJ1-5	TRBV10-3	TRBD1	CAISDRGQGEANQPQHF	TGTGCCATCAGTGATCGTGGACAGGGGGAAGCCAATCAGCCCCAGCATTTT
-	TRBJ2-7	TRBV19	-	CASSIDGTSFEQYF	TGTGCCAGTAGTATAGATGGGACATCGTTCGAGCAGTACTTC
few	TRBJ2-2	TRBV6-4	TRBD1	CASSDSSQGAGELFF	TGTGCCAGCAGTGACTCCTCTCAGGGGGCCGGGGAGCTGTTTTTT
few	TRBJ1-2	TRBV6-6	-	CASSYGGPFNYGYTF	TGTGCCAGCAGTTACGGGGGTCCCTTTAACTATGGCTACACCTTC
-	TRBJ1-5	TRBV21-1	-	CASSKGTGGNQPQHF	TGTGCCAGCAGCAAGGGGACAGGGGGTAATCAGCCCCAGCATTTT
-	TRBJ2-3	TRBV9	TRBD2	CASSLAGGVTDTQYF	TGTGCCAGCAGCCTGGCGGGGGGCGTAACAGATACGCAGTATTTT
-	TRBJ1-2	TRBV18	TRBD1	CASSSSGDSLYGYTF	TGTGCCAGCTCATCGAGCGGGGACAGCCTCTATGGCTACACCTTC
-	TRBJ1-2	TRBV9	-	CASTSNGGRYYGYTF	TGTGCCAGCACCTCGAATGGGGGGCGTTACTATGGCTACACCTTC
-	TRBJ2-7	TRBV7-9	TRBD1	CASSRQGSPEQYF	TGTGCCAGCAGCCGACAGGGGTCGCCCGAGCAGTACTTC
-	TRBJ2-5	TRBV6-6	TRBD2	CASSAGGVKETQYF	TGTGCCAGCAGTGCGGGGGGAGTTAAAGAGACCCAGTACTTC
few	TRBJ2-7	TRBV7-2	-	CASSLFSQSSYEQYF	TGTGCCAGCAGCTTATTTTCCCAGTCATCCTACGAGCAGTACTTC
once	TRBJ2-5	TRBV9	-	CASSVAAGRVETQYF	TGTGCCAGCAGCGTAGCTGCAGGGCGGGTAGAGACCCAGTACTTC
-	TRBJ1-1	TRBV7-9	-	CASSPNLNTEAFF	TGTGCCAGCAGCCCAAATTTGAACACTGAAGCTTTCTTT
-	TRBJ1-2	TRBV12-5	TRBD1	CASGFPDRSNYGYTF	TGTGCTAGTGGTTTCCCGGACAGGTCGAACTATGGCTACACCTTC
-	TRBJ2-2	TRBV5-1	-	CASSVGLELFF	TGCGCCAGCAGCGTCGGATTGGAGCTGTTTTTT
-	TRBJ1-4	TRBV6-6	-	CASSRYSATNEKLFF	TGTGCCAGCAGTCGATACAGTGCAACTAATGAAAAACTGTTTTTT
-	TRBJ1-2	TRBV7-9	-	CASSHPVRLDGYTF	TGTGCCAGCAGCCATCCCGTCCGGTTGGATGGCTACACCTTC
-	TRBJ2-1	TRBV9	TRBD1	CASGQGSYEQFF	TGTGCCAGCGGACAGGGGTCATATGAGCAGTTCTTC
-	TRBJ2-3	TRBV12-5	-	CASGLSPIDTQYF	TGTGCTAGTGGTTTGTCCCCGATTGATACGCAGTATTTT
-	TRBJ1-2	TRBV6-5	-	CASSYNNRGYTF	TGTGCCAGCAGTTACAATAATCGGGGCTACACCTTC
once	TRBJ1-1	TRBV9	-	CASSDAGDTEAFF	TGTGCCAGCAGCGACGCGGGGGATACTGAAGCTTTCTTT
-	TRBJ2-1	TRBV7-2	-	CASSLARAPLYNEQFF	TGTGCCAGCAGCTTAGCGCGGGCTCCCCTCTATAATGAGCAGTTCTTC
-	TRBJ2-1	TRBV9	TRBD2	CASSVGGGVGNEQFF	TGTGCCAGCAGCGTAGGCGGGGGGGTAGGGAATGAGCAGTTCTTC
-	TRBJ2-1	TRBV11-2	-	CASSLAGDNEQFF	TGTGCCAGCAGCTTAGCGGGGGACAATGAGCAGTTCTTC